The 12 T cell receptor beta chains presented below share a single source sample, sequenced in a study of CD8 T cells in Susac syndrome. When the RNA was reverse transcribed, random hexamers were used with an input of 0.5 to 1 ug. MiXCR, run by TCRdb on the immunoSEQ multiplex PCR reads, gives a single entry per CDR3 protein. The data hold 240,000 or so distinct CDR3 sequences, with 90% to 96% observed a single time. Sequenced sample: CD4+ T cells from PBMCs. The source is a human donor with Susac syndrome.

The chain uses TRBV6-5 and TRBJ2-5; D is perhaps TRBD1 (6 bases). CDR1 and CDR2 from the germline V gene are MNHEY and SVGAGI. There are 14 residues in the CDR3. Trimming took off 4 bases at V and 6 bases at J, with 15 bases between the two ends. CDR3 in DNA: TGTGCCAGCAGTTCAAACAGGGCCGCGCAGACCCAGTACTTC. It codes for CASSSNRAAQTQYF.

The chain joins TRBV4-1 to TRBJ2-6; D is undetermined. Germline loops: CDR1 MGHRA, CDR2 YSYEKL. With 4 bases removed from V and 5 bases from J, the gap between germline ends came to 9 bases. This CDR3 has 14 residues. CDR3 in amino acids: CASSPKLRANVLTF. CDR3 DNA: TGCGCCAGCAGCCCAAAGCTCCGGGCCAACGTCCTGACTTTC.

The chain links TRBV29-1 to TRBJ2-7; D is possibly TRBD1 (5 bases). V was shortened by 4 bases and J by 4 bases, with 17 bases between the two germline ends. This CDR3 comprises 14 residues. In germline, CDR1 is SQVTM, CDR2 ANQGSEA. CDR3 nucleotides: TGCAGCGTTGGGTGGCAGGGTCCTAATTACGAGCAGTACTTC. Its protein product is CSVGWQGPNYEQYF.

The J gene is TRBJ1-1, the V gene TRBV29-1; no reliable D call. V lost 4 bases and J 0 bases, leaving 6 bases between the germline ends. Germline V CDR1 and CDR2: SQVTM, ANQGSEA. The CDR3 runs to 12 residues. The CDR3 spells CSVGEVNTEAFF. In nucleotides, the CDR3 is TGCAGCGTTGGGGAGGTGAACACTGAAGCTTTCTTT.

The genes are TRBV27 and TRBJ1-2; D gene ambiguous. Deletions cut 2 bases from V and 4 bases from J, with 11 bases between. CDR1 is MNHEY, CDR2 SMNVEV, per germline (reference sequence). The CDR3 is 14 amino acids. This chain's CDR3 is CASSLAGSPYGYTF. In DNA form, the CDR3 reads TGTGCCAGCAGTTTAGCCGGGTCTCCCTATGGCTACACCTTC.

This CDR3 is CASSVEGGEQFF. In DNA, the CDR3 is TGTGCCAGCAGCGTAGAGGGCGGTGAGCAGTTCTTC. The gene calls are TRBV9 and TRBJ2-1; D is unresolved. The CDR3 runs 12 residues. Germline lookup yields CDR1 SGDLS and CDR2 YYNGEE. The V gene lost 0 bases and the J gene lost 9 bases, with 7 bases spanning the gap.

This clonotype occurred once. The V call is TRBV29-1, the J call TRBJ2-3; no definite D call. Germline CDR1 reads SQVTM; CDR2 reads ANQGSEA. This CDR3 spans 11 amino acids. V shed 3 bases and J shed 12 bases, with 13 bases lying between them. CDR3 amino acids: CSVDSSGYQYF. Written as DNA, the CDR3 is TGCAGCGTTGACTCTTCTGGGTACCAGTATTTT.

The chain recombines TRBV20-1 with TRBJ1-1; D unresolved. The CDR3 loop spans 13 amino acids. Germline loops: CDR1 DFQATT, CDR2 SNEGSKA (reference sequence). V lost 0 bases and J 3 bases, leaving 8 bases between the germline ends. The CDR3 protein is CSARDEVDTEAFF. The CDR3 DNA reads TGCAGTGCTAGAGATGAGGTGGACACTGAAGCTTTCTTT.

The rearrangement uses TRBV29-1 and TRBJ2-1, with D perhaps TRBD1 (5 bases). CDR1 is SQVTM, CDR2 ANQGSEA, per germline. The CDR3 length is 13 residues. The germline V and J ends were trimmed by 3 bases and 2 bases, with 8 bases remaining between them. Written as DNA, the CDR3 is TGCAGCGTTGAGGGGCATCCCTACAATGAGCAGTTCTTC. It yields the protein CSVEGHPYNEQFF.

The J gene is TRBJ1-1, the V gene TRBV2; D gene uncertain. V lost 7 bases, J lost 3 bases, and 6 bases lay in between. Germline V gene data show CDR1 as SNHLY and CDR2 as FYNNEI. The CDR3 runs 11 residues. CDR3 nucleotide sequence: TGTGCCAGCACCGTTGACACTGAAGCTTTCTTT. This translates into CASTVDTEAFF.

This clonotype was detected only once. This chain joins TRBV4-1 and TRBJ2-1, with a weak D call TRBD2 (6 bases). The length of the CDR3 is 14 residues. The V gene's germline CDR1 is MGHRA and CDR2 YSYEKL. V gave up 1 base and J gave up 7 bases, with 11 bases separating them. This CDR3 is CASSQAGVGNEQFF. For the CDR3, the DNA is TGCGCCAGCAGCCAAGCGGGAGTGGGAAATGAGCAGTTCTTC.

V is TRBV6-5 and J is TRBJ2-7, with D perhaps TRBD1 or TRBD2 (5 bases each). Trimming removed 0 bases at V and 6 bases at J, with 12 bases between. This CDR3 comprises 14 residues. The germline V gene has CDR1 MNHEY and CDR2 SVGAGI. The CDR3 spells CASSYSGRDAEQYF. In nucleotides, the CDR3 is TGTGCCAGCAGTTACTCGGGCAGGGACGCCGAGCAGTACTTC.